One sample yielded the 6 T cell receptor beta chains listed below, sequenced in a study of control samples from healthy donors and cancer patients. The protocol was immunoSEQ multiplex PCR, while the TCRdb copy is restricted to in-frame clones and leaves out a portion. Here the sample table reports about 190,000 clones. Material for sequencing was blood. Source of these receptors: a woman aged 25 to 39 in good health.

This chain connects TRBV28 to TRBJ2-1; tentatively, D is TRBD1 or TRBD2 (5 bases each). Germline lookup yields CDR1 MDHEN and CDR2 SYDVKM. Between the trimmed V and J ends, which lost 6 bases and 5 bases, there was a span of 14 bases. The CDR3 extends over 14 amino acids. The CDR3 bases are TGTGCCAGCAGCTCCCTTCTGGGGGACAATGAGCAGTTCTTC. Amino acid sequence: CASSSLLGDNEQFF.

This rearrangement joins TRBV29-1 to TRBJ1-3; D gene uncertain. The CDR3 runs to 12 residues. Germline lookup yields CDR1 SQVTM and CDR2 ANQGSEA. Trimming took off 0 bases at V and 9 bases at J, with 9 bases between the two ends. CDR3 sequence (DNA): TGCAGCGTTGAAGACCCTCTAAGCACCATATATTTT. This gives the protein CSVEDPLSTIYF.

The chain has TRBV15 and TRBJ2-7; the match to TRBD2 covers 9 bases. CDR1 is LNHNV and CDR2 is YYDKDF in the germline V gene (reference sequence). V was pared by 0 bases and J by 7 bases, with 13 bases of the junction left unmatched. This CDR3 contains 17 residues. CDR3 nucleotide sequence: TGTGCCACCAGCAGAGAAAGAAGCCTAGCGGGGCCCGGGGAGCAGTACTTC. Encoded protein: CATSRERSLAGPGEQYF.

The V gene is TRBV29-1, the J gene TRBJ1-2; tentative D call: TRBD1 (6 bases). Trimming took off 7 bases at V and 1 base at J, with 10 bases between the two ends. CDR1 is SQVTM, CDR2 ANQGSEA, per germline. This CDR3 has 12 amino acids. The CDR3 spells CSAGTNNYGYTF. DNA of the CDR3: TGCAGCGCCGGGACAAATAACTATGGCTACACCTTC.

A note on this clone: The junction shows a germline mismatch at one end, possibly a read error. This sequence joins TRBV5-1 and TRBJ1-2; 7 bases line up with TRBD1. There are 14 residues in the CDR3. CDR1 is SGHRS, CDR2 YFSETQ, per germline. The CDR3 is CASSPTSETGTAFF. The CDR3 DNA reads TGCGCCAGCAGCCCAACTTCGGAGACAGGGACGGCGTTCTTC.

The chain carries TRBV5-8 and TRBJ1-1; D not resolved. Trimming removed 0 bases at V and 1 base at J, with 4 bases between. Germline CDR1 reads SGHTS; CDR2 reads YDEGEE. This CDR3 region has 13 residues. The CDR3 region has the DNA TGTGCCAGCAGCTTGGGTGAGAACACTGAAGCTTTCTTT. It specifies CASSLGENTEAFF.